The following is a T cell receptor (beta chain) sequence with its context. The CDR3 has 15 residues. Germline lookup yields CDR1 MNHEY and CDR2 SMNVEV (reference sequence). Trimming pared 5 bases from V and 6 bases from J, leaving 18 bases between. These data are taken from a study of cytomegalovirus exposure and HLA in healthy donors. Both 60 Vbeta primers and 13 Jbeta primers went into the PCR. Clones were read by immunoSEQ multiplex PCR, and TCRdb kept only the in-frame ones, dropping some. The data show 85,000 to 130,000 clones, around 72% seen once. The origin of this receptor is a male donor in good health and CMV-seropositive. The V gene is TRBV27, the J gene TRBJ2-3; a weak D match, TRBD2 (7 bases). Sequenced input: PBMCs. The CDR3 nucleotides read TGTGCCAGCAGTCTACTAGGGAGGGGGGCGGATACGCAGTATTTT. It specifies CASSLLGRGADTQYF.